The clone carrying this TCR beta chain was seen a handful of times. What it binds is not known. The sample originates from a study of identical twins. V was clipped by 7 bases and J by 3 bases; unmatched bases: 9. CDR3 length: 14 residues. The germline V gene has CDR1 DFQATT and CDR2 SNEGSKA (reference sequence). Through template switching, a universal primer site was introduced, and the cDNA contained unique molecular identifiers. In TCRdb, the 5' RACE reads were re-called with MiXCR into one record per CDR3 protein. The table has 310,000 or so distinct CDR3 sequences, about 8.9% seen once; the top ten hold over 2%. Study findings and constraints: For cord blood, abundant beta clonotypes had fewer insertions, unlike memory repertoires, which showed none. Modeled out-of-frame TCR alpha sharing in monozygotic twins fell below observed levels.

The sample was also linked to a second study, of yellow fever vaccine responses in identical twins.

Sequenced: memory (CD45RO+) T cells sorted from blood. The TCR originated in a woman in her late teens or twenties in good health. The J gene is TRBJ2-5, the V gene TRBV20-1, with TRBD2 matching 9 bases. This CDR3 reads CSEAGGPGEETQYF. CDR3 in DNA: TGCAGTGAAGCGGGGGGCCCGGGTGAAGAGACCCAGTACTTC.